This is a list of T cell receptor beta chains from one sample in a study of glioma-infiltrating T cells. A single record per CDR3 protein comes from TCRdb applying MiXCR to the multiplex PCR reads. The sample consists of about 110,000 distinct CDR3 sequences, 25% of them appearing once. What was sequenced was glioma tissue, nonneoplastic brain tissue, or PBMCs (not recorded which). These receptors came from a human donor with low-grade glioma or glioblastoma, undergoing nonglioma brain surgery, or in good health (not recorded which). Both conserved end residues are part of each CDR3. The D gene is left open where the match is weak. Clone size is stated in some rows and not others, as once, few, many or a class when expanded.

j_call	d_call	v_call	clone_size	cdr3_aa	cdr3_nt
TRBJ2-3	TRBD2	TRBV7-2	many	CASSGQLAASTDTQYF	TGTGCCAGCAGCGGACAACTAGCGGCAAGCACAGATACGCAGTATTTT
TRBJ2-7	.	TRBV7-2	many	CASSLDTTTYEQYF	TGTGCCAGCAGCCTTGACACTACCACCTACGAGCAGTACTTC
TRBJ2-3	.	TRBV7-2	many	CASSLRGGLDTQYF	TGTGCCAGCAGCTTAAGGGGGGGCCTAGATACGCAGTATTTT
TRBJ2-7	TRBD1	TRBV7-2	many	CASSHRDRATSYEQYF	TGTGCCAGCAGTCACCGGGACAGGGCTACTTCCTACGAGCAGTACTTC
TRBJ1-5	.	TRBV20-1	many	CSARDRPNQPQHF	TGCAGTGCTAGAGATCGGCCCAATCAGCCCCAGCATTTT
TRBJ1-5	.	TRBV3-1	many	CASSQGTGRINQPQHF	TGTGCCAGCAGCCAAGGGACGGGACGAATCAATCAGCCCCAGCATTTT
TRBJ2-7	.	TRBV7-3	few	CASSLSPGGEEQYF	TGTGCCAGCAGCTTAAGCCCGGGGGGCGAAGAGCAGTACTTC
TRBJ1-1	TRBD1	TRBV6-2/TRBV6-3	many	CASSYGTGVNTEAFF	TGTGCCAGCAGTTACGGGACAGGAGTGAACACTGAAGCTTTCTTT
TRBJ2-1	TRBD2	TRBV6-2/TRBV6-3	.	CSSSLSLTSGSVEQLF	TGTTCCAGCAGTTTATCCCTCACTAGCGGGAGTGTTGAGCAGCTCTTC
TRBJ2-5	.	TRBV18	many	CASSPNGETQYF	TGTGCCAGCTCACCTAACGGAGAGACCCAGTACTTC
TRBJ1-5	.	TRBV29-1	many	CSVATGADQPQHF	TGCAGCGTTGCGACCGGCGCGGATCAGCCCCAGCATTTT